This T cell receptor (beta chain) is drawn from a study of response to subunit inactivated influenza vaccine. There are a few counts of this clonotype. What it binds is unknown. TCRdb passed the RT-PCR reads through MiXCR, listing each CDR3 protein once. The data show 610,000 or so distinct CDR3 sequences, with 12% to 15% seen just once and more than 9.5% held by the top ten. The V and J ends lost 2 bases and 2 bases respectively, with 9 bases between them. This CDR3 has 13 amino acids. The V gene's germline CDR1 is DFQATT and CDR2 SNEGSKA (reference sequence). Study-level points and caveats: Authors suggested each seasonal influenza vaccination recruits few new T cells.

The sequence was collected from a man over 45 who received an inactivated influenza vaccine. This chain joins TRBV20-1 and TRBJ2-5; the D gene is possibly TRBD2 (5 bases). The sequenced sample was PBMCs from blood, obtained 11 to 12 days after vaccination. DNA for the CDR3: TGCAGTGCTAGAATCTCGGGGCAAGAGACCCAGTACTTC. Translation: CSARISGQETQYF.